The 14 T cell receptor beta chains presented below share a single source sample, sequenced in a study of blood T cell repertoires in COVID-19 (dated by TCRdb to the early 2020s). The library was obtained by the immunoSEQ multiplex PCR assay. TCRdb's version of the immuneACCESS table is confined to in-frame rearrangements and falls short of the full clone set. An unresolved V gene accounts for under half of the shortfall where checked; the remainder is of unknown origin. Here the sample has fewer than 85,000 clones; about 70% occur a single time. Less than 20% of the sample is in the top ten clones. The sequencing sample was made of peripheral blood. The receptor source for this set is a woman older than 75 with active or convalescent COVID-19.

The chain joins TRBV28 to TRBJ1-5, with 7 bases that match TRBD1. With V trimmed by 4 bases and J by 0 bases, 6 bases remained unmatched. Germline CDR1 MDHEN, CDR2 SYDVKM. CDR3 length: 16 amino acids. Written as DNA, the CDR3 is TGTGCCAGCAGTTCAGGGACAGAGTATAGCAATCAGCCCCAGCATTTT. Translating gives CASSSGTEYSNQPQHF.

The chain couples TRBV30 to TRBJ2-5; possible D gene TRBD1, 6 bases. This CDR3 has 13 residues. With 2 bases removed from V and 5 bases from J, the gap between germline ends came to 12 bases. CDR1 is GTSNPN, CDR2 SVGIG, per germline (reference sequence). CDR3 sequence: CAWSIVRGETQYF. The CDR3 DNA reads TGTGCCTGGAGTATAGTTAGGGGGGAGACCCAGTACTTC.

The rearrangement uses TRBV10-3 and TRBJ1-2; the match to TRBD1 covers 9 bases. Germline-derived CDR1 and CDR2 are ENHRY and SYGVKD. CDR3 length: 16 residues. V shed 2 bases and J 4 bases; nucleotides not matched to a gene: 8. The CDR3 region is CAISEIRQGGGYGYTF. CDR3 coding DNA: TGTGCCATCAGTGAGATAAGACAGGGGGGAGGCTATGGCTACACCTTC.

The chain carries TRBV11-2 and TRBJ2-5; D gene uncertain. The CDR3 spans 14 residues. Germline V lookup: CDR1 SGHAT, CDR2 FQNNGV. The V end was cut by 4 bases, the J end by 2 bases, with 11 bases between. The CDR3, as DNA: TGTGCCAGCAGCTCATTCAACCTACAAGAGACCCAGTACTTC. Its translation: CASSSFNLQETQYF.

The genes are TRBV12-3 or TRBV12-4 and TRBJ2-7; TRBD2 might be the D (5 bases). V was cut by 8 bases and J by 2 bases, with 13 bases left in between. This CDR3 spans 13 amino acids. The CDR3 loop is CASGPAGTYEQYF. The CDR3 bases are TGTGCCAGCGGACCAGCCGGGACCTACGAGCAGTACTTC.

V usage is TRBV5-4 and J usage is TRBJ1-1; 7 bases fit TRBD1. Per germline, CDR1 SGHNT and CDR2 YYREEE (reference sequence). CDR3 length: 15 residues. Losses at the gene ends were 5 bases for V and 0 bases for J; bases not matched to a gene: 7. The CDR3 nucleotides read TGTGCCAGCAGTTCTTCCAGGGGGGTGAACACTGAAGCTTTCTTT. Amino acid sequence: CASSSSRGVNTEAFF.

The J gene is TRBJ1-1, the V gene TRBV6-5; TRBD1 might be the D (5 bases). Germline V gene lookup returns CDR1 MNHEY and CDR2 SVGAGI. The CDR3 has 12 residues. V lost 0 bases and J lost 7, with 6 bases in between. As DNA, the CDR3 is TGTGCCAGCAGTTACTCAAGGGGTGAAGCTTTCTTT. Protein sequence: CASSYSRGEAFF.

The chain is built from TRBV19 and TRBJ2-3; 14 nucleotides align to TRBD2. V dropped 1 base and J dropped 3; count of bases not matched to a gene: 9. The germline CDR1 and CDR2 sequences are LNHDA and SQIVND (reference sequence). The CDR3 runs 19 residues. CDR3 coding DNA: TGTGCCAGTAGTATAGCGGGGACTAGCGGGGGTTATTTTACAGATACGCAGTATTTT. The encoded protein is CASSIAGTSGGYFTDTQYF.

The chain combines TRBV6-1 with TRBJ1-6, with TRBD1 matching 12 bases. The trim removed 1 base at V and 7 bases at J, leaving 2 bases unmatched. The germline V gene encodes CDR1 MNHNS and CDR2 SASEGT. This CDR3 spans 16 amino acids. The DNA for the CDR3 is TGTGCCAGCAGTGAAGTTGGGACAGGGGGCAATTCACCCCTCCACTTT. Translating gives CASSEVGTGGNSPLHF.

This clone was observed a few times. The genes are TRBV9 and TRBJ2-2; 8 positions match TRBD1. Germline V gene sequence: CDR1 SGDLS, CDR2 YYNGEE. The ends lost 5 bases at V and 6 bases at J; junction bases unmatched: 6. The CDR3 runs 14 residues. The CDR3 here is CASRFGQGPGELFF. In DNA form, the CDR3 reads TGTGCCAGCAGGTTCGGACAGGGTCCCGGGGAGCTGTTTTTT.

The chain has TRBV7-8 and TRBJ1-6, with D maybe TRBD1 (6 bases). The germline CDR1 and CDR2 sequences are SGHVS and FQNEAQ. The CDR3 is 14 amino acids. Trimming took off 5 bases at V and 3 bases at J, with 8 bases between the two ends. CDR3 DNA: TGTGCCAGCAGCAAGGACAGCTATAATTCACCCCTCCACTTT. It codes for CASSKDSYNSPLHF.

The chain employs TRBV7-3 and TRBJ1-2; D remains unclear. Trimming pared 3 bases from V and 8 bases from J, leaving 16 bases between. The germline V gene encodes CDR1 SGHTA and CDR2 FQGTGA. The CDR3 length is 14 residues. CDR3 residues: CASSLSQTGVGYTF. The CDR3 nucleotides read TGTGCCAGCAGCTTGTCACAAACCGGAGTCGGCTACACCTTC.

V gene TRBV29-1 combines with J gene TRBJ2-3; tentative D call: TRBD2 (6 bases). Germline V lookup: CDR1 SQVTM, CDR2 ANQGSEA. This CDR3 spans 11 amino acids. CDR3 in DNA: TGCACCGGGGGTTCCTCAGATACGCAGTATTTT. It codes for CTGGSSDTQYF.

The J gene is TRBJ2-7, the V gene TRBV5-6, with D unclear. CDR1 is SGHDT, CDR2 YYEEEE, per germline. V dropped 0 bases and J dropped 3 bases, with 7 bases sitting between them. This CDR3 is built from 13 residues. The CDR3: CASSLVQSYEQYF. Here the CDR3 DNA reads TGTGCCAGCAGCTTGGTACAGAGCTACGAGCAGTACTTC. The full variable domain, rest sourced from reference TRBV5-6 and TRBJ2-7, is DAGVTQSPTHLIKTRGQQVTLRCSPKSGHDTVSWYQQALGQGPQFIFQYYEEEERQRGNFPDRFSGHQFPNYSSELNVNALLLGDSALYLCASSLVQSYEQYFGPGTRLTVT.